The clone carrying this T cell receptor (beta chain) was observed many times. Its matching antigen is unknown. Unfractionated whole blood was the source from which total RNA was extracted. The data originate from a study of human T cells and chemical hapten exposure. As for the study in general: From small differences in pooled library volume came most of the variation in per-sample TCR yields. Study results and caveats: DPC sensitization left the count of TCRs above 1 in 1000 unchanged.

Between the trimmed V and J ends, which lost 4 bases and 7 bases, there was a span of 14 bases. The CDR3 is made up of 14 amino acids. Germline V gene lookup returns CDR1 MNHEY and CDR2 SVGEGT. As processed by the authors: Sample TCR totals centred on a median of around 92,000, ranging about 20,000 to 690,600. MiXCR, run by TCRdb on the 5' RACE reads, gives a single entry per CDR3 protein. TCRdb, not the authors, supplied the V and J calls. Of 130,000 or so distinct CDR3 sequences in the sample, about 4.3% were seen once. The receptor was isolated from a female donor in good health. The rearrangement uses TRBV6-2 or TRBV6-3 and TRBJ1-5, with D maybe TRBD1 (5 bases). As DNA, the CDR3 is TGTGCCAGCAGTTTGGGGACCTACGGGCAGCCCCAGCATTTT. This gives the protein CASSLGTYGQPQHF.